A single sample is the source of the 6 T cell receptor beta chains below, sequenced in a study of T cell responses to AZD1222 COVID-19 vaccine. Data came from immunoSEQ multiplex PCR; TCRdb stores just in-frame clones and leaves some out. The sample holds roughly 160,000 clones, 87% seen once. Source: peripheral blood, taken 28 days after the second AZD1222 dose. These receptors all stem from an adult who received the AZD1222 COVID-19 vaccine.

This chain uses TRBV7-2 with TRBJ2-7, with 9 bases fitting TRBD2. Germline V gene data show CDR1 as SGHTA and CDR2 as FQGNSA. The CDR3 is 16 residues long. J gave up 0 bases and V 5 bases, and 8 bases lay outside the gene matches. The DNA of the CDR3 is TGTGCCAGCAGCCGCTCAGGCGGGGGGGCCTCCTACGAGCAGTACTTC. Residues: CASSRSGGGASYEQYF.

The DNA for the CDR3 is TGCGCCAGCAGCTTGTCATCGGGTCGGGGCGTCTCGCAGTTCTTC. This gives the protein CASSLSSGRGVSQFF. The rearrangement uses TRBV5-1 and TRBJ2-1; D may correspond to TRBD1 or TRBD2 (5 bases each). V was pared by 1 base and J by 12 bases, with 20 bases between. This CDR3 contains 15 residues. Germline V gene lookup returns CDR1 SGHRS and CDR2 YFSETQ.

In its sample, this clone was seen a few times. The V call is TRBV2, the J call TRBJ1-3; no clear D gene. Trimming stripped 2 bases from V and 3 bases from J, with 11 bases between. The CDR3 runs 15 residues. Germline V gene lookup returns CDR1 SNHLY and CDR2 FYNNEI. For the CDR3, the DNA is TGTGCCAGCAGTGAACTAACTGTCCATGGAAACACCATATATTTT. Protein product: CASSELTVHGNTIYF.

In its sample, this clone was seen a few times. The V and J genes are TRBV19 and TRBJ2-7, with D possibly matching TRBD1 (5 bases). V was pared by 2 bases and J by 4 bases, with 21 bases between. Germline V gives CDR1 LNHDA, CDR2 SQIVND (reference sequence). This CDR3 has 17 amino acids. CDR3 nucleotide sequence: TGTGCCAGTAGTATAAAAAAAGAGGTGAGGACACCTTACGAGCAGTACTTC. Translated: CASSIKKEVRTPYEQYF.

This clone appeared a single time. J is TRBJ1-2 and V is TRBV4-1, with TRBD1 identical over 9 bases. This CDR3 has 14 residues. After removal of 3 bases from V and 5 bases from J, the junction contained 4 bases not matched to a gene. CDR1 and CDR2 from the germline V gene are MGHRA and YSYEKL. This chain's CDR3 is CASSQDRGNYGYTF. Here the CDR3 DNA reads TGCGCCAGCAGCCAGGACAGGGGAAATTATGGCTACACCTTC.

The chain employs TRBV2 and TRBJ1-2; the D is unclear. V lost 1 base and J 3 bases, leaving 9 bases between the germline ends. CDR3 size: 14 residues. In germline, CDR1 is SNHLY, CDR2 FYNNEI. CDR3 DNA: TGTGCCAGCAGTGAAGTGGCCAGTTACTATGGCTACACCTTC. Its translation: CASSEVASYYGYTF.